The entry below gives a single TCR beta chain sequence along with its context. Its antigen is currently unknown. Healthy donors had no documented immune events, such as infections, while sampled. The source of the sample is a study of identifying expanded T cells in peripheral blood. The CDR3 is 18 amino acids. V gave up 7 bases and J gave up 3 bases, with 28 bases separating them. The data were produced by immunoSEQ multiplex PCR, yet TCRdb's version contains in-frame clones alone and is incomplete. The table lists 70,000 or so clones, under 90% of them singletons, with over 2.5% in the top ten. Findings and limits, study-wide: Across healthy donors, higher total template counts meant significantly greater two-week count variance. Over approximately two and four weeks, about 15 and 19 clones changed, versus roughly 1.2 between replicates.

This sequence joins TRBV23-1 and TRBJ2-7; tentatively, D is TRBD1 (6 bases). TRBV23-1 is an ORF, and what it does is uncertain. Sequenced sample: blood. This TCR was sampled from a person aged 18 to 75 in good health. This CDR3 reads CASTHNFPPPGANYEQYF. DNA of the CDR3: TGCGCCAGCACCCACAACTTTCCCCCGCCAGGGGCTAACTACGAGCAGTACTTC.